This T cell receptor beta chain derives from a study of blood T cell repertoires in COVID-19. Study at large: Sites across the United States, Italy and Spain contributed samples from acute and convalescent COVID-19. Sample material is recorded as cDNA or gDNA derived from T cells, B-cell-depleted T cells, or PBMCs.

Per the study methods: Counts of nucleated cells, estimated from reference gene primer amplification, were obtained. Using immunoSEQ multiplex PCR, the repertoire was profiled, and TCRdb retains in-frame clones only, with some absent. Clone size and V and J calls were adopted from that table, with D and trimming inferred from the DNA. Among approximately 230,000 clones listed, around 89% were seen once. Seattle patients were enrolled during active infection and followed longitudinally. The germline CDR1 and CDR2 sequences are PRHDT and FYEKMQ (reference sequence). There are 18 residues in the CDR3. After removal of 4 bases from V and 2 bases from J, the junction contained 15 bases not matched to a gene.

The genes are TRBV13 and TRBJ2-3; 7 bases are a match to TRBD2. The sample consisted of peripheral blood. The clonotype originates from a woman younger than 45 with COVID-19, enrolled during active disease. CDR3 DNA: TGTGCCAGCAGCTCCAAGGGGTCCCGGCGGGAGCCCACAGATACGCAGTATTTT. It is translated as CASSSKGSRREPTDTQYF.